Given below is one T cell receptor beta chain in context. Its specificity is unknown. Together with a sample-barcoded 5' primer, a J-beta primer mix was included in a second PCR lasting roughly 6 to 12 cycles. TCRdb reanalysed the 5' RACE reads using MiXCR and keeps one entry per CDR3 protein. Altogether some 700,000 distinct CDR3 sequences are present, about 20% being singletons, with the ten largest covering around 22%. This sample stems from a study of blood T cells in healthy people across ages. Study-wide results and limits: More naive CD4+ cells and higher diversity were found in long-lived than in aged donors. PBMC samples, being unsorted, prevented any conclusive comparison of naive and antigen-experienced cells. With age, beta diversity per million T cells declined roughly linearly, significantly by 30 to 40.

This TCR was sampled from a man in his 70s in good health. The sample consisted of blood.

CDR3: CSARDWEDRGSGNTIYF. The CDR3 coding sequence is TGCAGTGCTAGAGATTGGGAGGACAGGGGGAGTGGAAACACCATATATTTT. V usage is TRBV20-1 and J usage is TRBJ1-3, with TRBD1 matching over 10 bases. The CDR3 extends over 17 amino acids. J was trimmed by 3 bases and V by 0 bases; bases with no gene match: 8. Germline CDR1 and CDR2: DFQATT and SNEGSKA (reference sequence).